This T cell receptor beta chain was identified in a study of neurological immune-mediated disorders. The study's findings and limits: The level of TCR clonal expansion was highest in patients with HTLV-1-associated myelopathy and lowest in multiple sclerosis, where it fell below the level seen in healthy controls.

This clonotype has ten or more counts. Its antigen remains unidentified. The cDNA was synthesized by 5'RACE incorporating 10-nucleotide random UMIs. MiXCR was run by TCRdb on the 5' RACE reads, yielding one entry per CDR3 protein. The sample records approximately 70,000 distinct CDR3 sequences, approximately 10% being singletons. Time point here: longitudinal time-point 1 (baseline). The CDR3 covers 16 residues. The V and J ends lost 5 bases and 5 bases, in that order; junction bases with no gene match: 10. The chain carries TRBV12-3 or TRBV12-4 and TRBJ2-1; 9 bases fit TRBD2. The sample was PBMCs. The receptor was derived from a man aged 30 to 39 in good health. CDR3 coding DNA: TGTGCCAGCAGTCAACGGGGACTAGCAGGCCACAATGAGCAGTTCTTC. Amino acids: CASSQRGLAGHNEQFF.